Each of the 25 T cell receptor beta chains below was sequenced from the same sample in a study of vaccination and CD4 T cells after COVID-19 (dated by TCRdb to 2021 to 2024). This sample's treatment or condition label indicates: 10-day PBMC culture with coronavirus spike peptide pools or control peptides (ViraFEST assay). Antigens of these TCRs are unknown. Library generation was performed with PCR. The reads were generated on an Illumina iSeq 100. DNA from cultured CD4+ T cells underwent TCR sequencing with the Oncomine TCR Beta short-read assay at the Johns Hopkins FTIC core. TCRdb reran the public reads through fastp at Q25 and MiXCR, keeping productive beta chains. Rows are unified per CDR3 protein, each entry keeping the most common DNA and genes. Recorded for this sample are about 15,000 distinct CDR3 sequences; 40% to 65% of them occurred a single time. Approximately 4.4% of the sample is in the top ten clones.

The sample was CD4+ T cells from blood, cultured in vitro, taken before SARS-CoV-2 vaccination. The receptors stem from a human donor who had recovered from COVID-19.

This clonotype was detected only once. V usage is TRBV6-5 and J usage is TRBJ1-1; D perhaps matches TRBD1 (5 bases). The germline V and J ends were trimmed by 0 bases and 0 bases, with 14 bases remaining between them. The germline gives CDR1 MNHEY, CDR2 SVGAGI. The CDR3 consists of 17 residues. The CDR3 DNA is TGTGCCAGCAGTTACTCCCCCTTCCAGGGAATGAACACTGAAGCTTTCTTT. Its translation: CASSYSPFQGMNTEAFF.

The V gene is TRBV5-1, the J gene TRBJ1-2, with D hard to call. V lost 0 bases, J lost 2 bases, and 14 bases lay in between. Germline CDR1 is SGHRS and CDR2 is YFSETQ. This CDR3 has 16 residues. The DNA of the CDR3 is TGCGCCAGCAGCTTGGAGGTCTCAGATGGGAACTATGGCTACACCTTC. It codes for CASSLEVSDGNYGYTF.

V usage is TRBV20-1 and J usage is TRBJ1-6, with D perhaps TRBD1 (5 bases). The germline CDR1 and CDR2 sequences are DFQATT and SNEGSKA (reference sequence). V was trimmed by 6 bases and J by 9 bases, leaving 18 bases between them. The CDR3 covers 14 residues. DNA for the CDR3: TGCAGTGCCCCGTTGGCCACCGGGGGTTCACCCCTCCACTTT. The encoded protein is CSAPLATGGSPLHF.

The rearrangement uses TRBV19 and TRBJ2-7; D is unclear. CDR1 LNHDA and CDR2 SQIVND come from the germline V gene (reference sequence). Trimming removed 3 bases from V and 3 bases from J, with 9 bases in between. CDR3 length: 13 residues. In nucleotides, the CDR3 is TGTGCCAGTAGTATGTCCGGGCTCTACGAGCAGTACTTC. It specifies CASSMSGLYEQYF.

A single count supports this clonotype. The chain uses TRBV6-1 and TRBJ2-5, with D maybe TRBD2 (6 bases). The ends were cut back, 6 bases at V and 2 bases at J, with 16 bases in the middle. CDR1 is MNHNS, CDR2 SASEGT, per germline. This CDR3 spans 15 amino acids. In DNA, the CDR3 is TGTGCCAGCAGACGCGGGGTAGCAAGACAAGAGACCCAGTACTTC. It yields the protein CASRRGVARQETQYF.

This clonotype appeared a few times. The CDR3, as DNA: TGTGCCAGCAGGGACAGGGGGATTGATTCACCCCTCCACTTT. Protein: CASRDRGIDSPLHF. The chain joins TRBV6-1 to TRBJ1-6; TRBD1 matches 10 bases. The junction had 4 bases not matched to a gene; V was cut back by 6 bases and J by 8 bases. CDR3 length: 14 residues. CDR1 MNHNS and CDR2 SASEGT come from the germline V gene.

J is TRBJ2-5 and V is TRBV7-7, with TRBD2 matching 12 bases. The germline V gene has CDR1 SSHAT and CDR2 FNYEAQ (reference sequence). J was trimmed by 3 bases and V by 3 bases; bases with no gene match: 2. The CDR3 contains 15 residues. CDR3 coding DNA: TGTGCCAGCAGCTTCAGACTAGCGGGAGAAGAGACCCAGTACTTC. Translation gives CASSFRLAGEETQYF.

In its sample, this clonotype was seen a few times. The chain uses TRBV9 and TRBJ2-5; TRBD2 matches 8 bases. The V gene's germline CDR1 is SGDLS and CDR2 YYNGEE. CDR3 size: 16 residues. J was trimmed by 4 bases and V by 3 bases; bases with no gene match: 11. The CDR3 bases are TGTGCCAGCAGCGCCCCCCCGGGGGGGGGCGGAGAGACCCAGTACTTC. It yields the protein CASSAPPGGGGETQYF.

This clonotype was counted a few times. The chain joins TRBV10-3 to TRBJ2-7; 12 bases agree with TRBD2. The germline gives CDR1 ENHRY, CDR2 SYGVKD. The ends lost 6 bases at V and 3 bases at J; junction bases unmatched: 6. The CDR3 length is 15 residues. Here the CDR3 DNA reads TGTGCCATCAGGGATCGACTAGCGGGAGACTACGAGCAGTACTTC. Translated: CAIRDRLAGDYEQYF.

This clonotype has a handful of counts. The germline gene is not matched at one end of the junction; a read error may be the cause. J is TRBJ1-5 and V is TRBV7-4, with TRBD1 identical over 7 bases. The CDR3 totals 15 residues. The germline CDR1 and CDR2 sequences are SGHVT and SQSDAQ. The CDR3 region is CASSVAGTDNQPQHF. CDR3 DNA sequence: TGTGCCAGCAGCGTAGCTGGGACAGACAATCAGCCCCAGCATTTT. The whole variable domain, filled in from reference TRBV7-4 and TRBJ1-5, reads GAGVSQSPRYKVAKRGRDVALRCDSISGHVTLYWYRQTLGQGSEVLTYSQSDAQRDKSGRPSGRFSAERPERSVSTLKIQRTEQGDSAVYLCASSVAGTDNQPQHFGDGTRLSIL.

The V gene is TRBV19, the J gene TRBJ2-7; 8 bases map to TRBD1. Looked up from germline, CDR1 is LNHDA and CDR2 is SQIVND (reference sequence). This CDR3 region has 15 residues. The V and J ends lost 4 bases and 3 bases, in that order; junction bases with no gene match: 8. The CDR3 DNA reads TGTGCCAGTAGTACCCAAGGACAGGGTCGCTACGAGCAGTACTTC. It codes for CASSTQGQGRYEQYF.

V usage is TRBV20-1 and J usage is TRBJ1-2; D not certain. The CDR3 is 11 residues long. CDR1 and CDR2 from the germline V gene are DFQATT and SNEGSKA (reference sequence). Trimming removed 6 bases from V and 4 bases from J, with 9 bases in between. The CDR3 here is CSATTPYGYTF. CDR3 in DNA: TGCAGTGCGACCACCCCCTATGGCTACACCTTC.

This clonotype was seen only a few times. This sequence joins TRBV4-1 and TRBJ1-1; D call uncertain. The CDR3 runs to 15 residues. The germline CDR1 and CDR2 sequences are MGHRA and YSYEKL. V was shortened by 3 bases and J by 0 bases, with 11 bases between the two germline ends. CDR3 sequence reads: CASSQQLSLNTEAFF. CDR3 in DNA: TGCGCCAGCAGCCAGCAACTATCTTTGAACACTGAAGCTTTCTTT.

The chain recombines TRBV10-3 with TRBJ1-3, with D possibly being TRBD1 (5 bases). The V gene's germline CDR1 is ENHRY and CDR2 SYGVKD. Trimming stripped 2 bases from V and 0 bases from J, with 8 bases between. The CDR3 has 15 amino acids. CDR3 loop: CAISEAGYSGNTIYF. DNA of the CDR3: TGTGCCATCAGTGAGGCAGGGTACTCTGGAAACACCATATATTTT.

This clonotype turned up a few times. This chain uses TRBV6-2 or TRBV6-3 with TRBJ2-7, with 9 bases lining up with TRBD1. The germline V gene has CDR1 MNHEY and CDR2 SVGEGT. This CDR3 has 15 residues. The junction had 10 bases not matched to a gene; V was cut back by 8 bases and J by 2 bases. The CDR3 here is CASRGTGLIPYEQYF. In DNA form, the CDR3 reads TGTGCCAGCCGCGGGACAGGGTTAATCCCCTACGAGCAGTACTTC.

This clonotype was detected only a few times. The chain couples TRBV7-2 to TRBJ1-1; 10 bases map to TRBD1. Trimming cost V 5 bases and J 8 bases; bases outside gene matches: 8. The CDR3 totals 14 residues. Germline loops: CDR1 SGHTA, CDR2 FQGNSA. In DNA form, the CDR3 reads TGTGCCAGCAGCGAAGACAGGGGGCGCGGGGAAGCTTTCTTT. As protein: CASSEDRGRGEAFF.

The chain couples TRBV6-5 to TRBJ2-7; 13 bases are shared with TRBD2. The CDR3 covers 17 residues. Trimming removed 4 bases from V and 5 bases from J; junction bases left unmatched: 11. Germline lookup yields CDR1 MNHEY and CDR2 SVGAGI. The CDR3 region is CASSFRTSGSSTDEQYF. The CDR3 DNA reads TGTGCCAGCAGTTTCAGGACTAGCGGGAGTTCAACCGACGAGCAGTACTTC.

The CDR3 is CASSLSGGMNTEAFF. CDR3 DNA: TGTGCCAGCAGCTTAAGTGGGGGGATGAACACTGAAGCTTTCTTT. The rearrangement links TRBV7-8 to TRBJ1-1, with D tentatively TRBD1 (5 bases). This CDR3 region has 15 residues. In germline, CDR1 is SGHVS, CDR2 FQNEAQ. V was cut by 2 bases and J by 0 bases, with 10 bases left in between.

This clonotype was found once. The chain combines TRBV6-1 with TRBJ1-2, with no clear D. V was cut by 2 bases and J by 8 bases, with 12 bases left in between. Germline CDR1 is MNHNS and CDR2 is SASEGT. CDR3 length equals 13 residues. The CDR3 DNA sequence: TGTGCCAGCAGTGAAATGACCGTTGGAGGCTACACCTTC. As protein: CASSEMTVGGYTF.

V usage is TRBV4-2 and J usage is TRBJ1-6; D is unclear. The V gene's germline CDR1 is LGHNA and CDR2 YNFKEQ. The ends were cut back, 2 bases at V and 9 bases at J, with 20 bases in the middle. CDR3 length: 17 amino acids. The CDR3 sequence is CASSQLTKASARSPLHF. The DNA for the CDR3 is TGTGCCAGCAGCCAACTTACCAAGGCCAGCGCCCGTTCACCCCTCCACTTT.

This chain joins TRBV6-1 and TRBJ2-1, with 11 bases lining up with TRBD2. With 2 bases clipped from V and 7 bases from J, the junction kept 19 bases outside the gene matches. The length of the CDR3 is 20 residues. Germline lookup yields CDR1 MNHNS and CDR2 SASEGT. CDR3 in amino acids: CASSELGRTSGRSAANEQFF. In DNA, the CDR3 is TGTGCCAGCAGTGAATTGGGGAGAACTAGCGGGAGAAGTGCGGCAAATGAGCAGTTCTTC.

There are a few counts of this clonotype. The rearrangement uses TRBV6-2 or TRBV6-3 and TRBJ1-5, with 7 bases matching TRBD1. CDR1 is MNHEY and CDR2 is SVGEGT in the germline V gene. The CDR3 is made up of 14 amino acids. V lost 6 bases, J lost 3 bases, and 5 bases stayed unmatched. CDR3: CASSKGQFNQPQHF. CDR3 nucleotides: TGTGCCAGCAGCAAGGGACAGTTCAATCAGCCCCAGCATTTT.

CDR3 nucleotides: TGTGCCAGCAGCACACAGATGCCGGGACATTTAAACACTGAAGCTTTCTTT. Translated: CASSTQMPGHLNTEAFF. V usage is TRBV21-1 and J usage is TRBJ1-1; TRBD1 is taken as the D call from the table, unchecked against the DNA. TRBV21-1 is labeled a pseudogene. CDR3 size: 17 residues.

This clonotype was recorded a few times. The V and J genes are TRBV20-1 and TRBJ1-2; D gene uncertain. Germline V lookup: CDR1 DFQATT, CDR2 SNEGSKA (reference sequence). The V end was cut by 6 bases, the J end by 8 bases, with 16 bases between. The CDR3 contains 12 residues. For the CDR3, the DNA is TGCAGTGCGTCAGGAGGGCAGATCGGCTACACCTTC. Translated, it gives CSASGGQIGYTF.

The J gene is TRBJ2-7, the V gene TRBV20-1; 8 bases align to TRBD2. J lost 1 base, V lost 0 bases, and 5 bases had no gene match. Germline V gene sequence: CDR1 DFQATT, CDR2 SNEGSKA (reference sequence). CDR3 length: 15 amino acids. CDR3 amino acids: CSARDRLAGSYEQYF. CDR3 sequence (DNA): TGCAGTGCTAGAGATCGGCTAGCGGGTTCCTACGAGCAGTACTTC.